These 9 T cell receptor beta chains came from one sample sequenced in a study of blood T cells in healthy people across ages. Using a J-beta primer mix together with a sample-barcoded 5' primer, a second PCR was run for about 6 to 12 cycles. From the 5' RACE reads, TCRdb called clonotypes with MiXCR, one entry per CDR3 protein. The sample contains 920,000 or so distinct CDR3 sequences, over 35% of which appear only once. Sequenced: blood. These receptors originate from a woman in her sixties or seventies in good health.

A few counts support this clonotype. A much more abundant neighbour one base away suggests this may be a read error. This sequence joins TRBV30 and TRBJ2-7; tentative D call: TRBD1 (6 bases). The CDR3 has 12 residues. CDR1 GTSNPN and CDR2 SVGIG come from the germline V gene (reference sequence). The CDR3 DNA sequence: TGTGCCGGGAGTGCACAGGGCTACGAGCAGTACTTC. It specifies CAGSAQGYEQYF.

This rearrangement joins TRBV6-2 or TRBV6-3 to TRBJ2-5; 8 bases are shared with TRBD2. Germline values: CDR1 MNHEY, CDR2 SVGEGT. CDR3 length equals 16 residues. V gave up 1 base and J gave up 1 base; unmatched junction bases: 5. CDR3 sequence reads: CASSYYAGGTQETQYF. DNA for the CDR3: TGTGCCAGCAGTTACTATGCGGGGGGCACCCAAGAGACCCAGTACTTC.

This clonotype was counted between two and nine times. CDR3 in amino acids: CATSDPGQRQETQYF. The CDR3 nucleotides read TGTGCCACCAGTGACCCGGGACAGCGGCAAGAGACCCAGTACTTC. This rearrangement joins TRBV24-1 to TRBJ2-5; 7 bases map to TRBD1. CDR1 and CDR2 from the germline V gene are KGHDR and SFDVKD. With 4 bases clipped from V and 2 bases from J, the junction kept 6 bases outside the gene matches. The CDR3 sequence is 15 residues long.

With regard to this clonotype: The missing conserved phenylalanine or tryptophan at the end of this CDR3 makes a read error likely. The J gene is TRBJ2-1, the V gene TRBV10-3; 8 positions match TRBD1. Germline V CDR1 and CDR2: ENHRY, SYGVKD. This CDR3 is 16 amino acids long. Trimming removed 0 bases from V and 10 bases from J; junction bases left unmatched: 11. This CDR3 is CAISESRSPGGDEQFL. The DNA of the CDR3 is TGTGCCATCAGTGAGTCGAGGAGTCCAGGGGGCGACGAGCAGTTCTTA.

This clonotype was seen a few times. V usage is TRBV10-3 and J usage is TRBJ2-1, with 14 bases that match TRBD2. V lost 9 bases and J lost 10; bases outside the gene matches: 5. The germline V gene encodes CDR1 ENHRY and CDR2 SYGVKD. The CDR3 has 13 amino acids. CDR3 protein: CAIGTSGSWEQFF. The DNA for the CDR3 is TGTGCCATTGGGACTAGCGGGAGTTGGGAGCAGTTCTTC.

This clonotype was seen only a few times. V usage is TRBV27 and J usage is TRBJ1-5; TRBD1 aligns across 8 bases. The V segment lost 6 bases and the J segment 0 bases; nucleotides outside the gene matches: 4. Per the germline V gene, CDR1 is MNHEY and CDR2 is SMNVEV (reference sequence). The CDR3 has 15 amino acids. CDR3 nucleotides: TGTGCCAGCAGCCAGGGACAGGCTAGCAATCAGCCCCAGCATTTT. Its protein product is CASSQGQASNQPQHF.

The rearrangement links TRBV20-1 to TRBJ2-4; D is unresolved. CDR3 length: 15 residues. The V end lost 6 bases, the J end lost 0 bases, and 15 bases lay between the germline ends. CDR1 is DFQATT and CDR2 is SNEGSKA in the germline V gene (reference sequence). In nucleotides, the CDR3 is TGCAGTGCCGCAGAACTTTCCCGAGCCAAAAACATTCAGTACTTC. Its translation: CSAAELSRAKNIQYF.

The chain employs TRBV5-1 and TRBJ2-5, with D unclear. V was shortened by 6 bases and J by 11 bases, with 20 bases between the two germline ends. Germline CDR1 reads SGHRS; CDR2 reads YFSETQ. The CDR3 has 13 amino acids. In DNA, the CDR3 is TGCGCCAGCAACACTGGGTTGGACGATGAGCAGTACTTC. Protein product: CASNTGLDDEQYF.

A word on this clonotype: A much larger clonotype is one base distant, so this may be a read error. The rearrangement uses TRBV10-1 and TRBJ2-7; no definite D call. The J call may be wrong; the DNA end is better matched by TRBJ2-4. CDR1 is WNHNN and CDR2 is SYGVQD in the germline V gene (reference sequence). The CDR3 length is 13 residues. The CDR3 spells CAGSESDRDIQYF. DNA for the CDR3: TGCGCCGGCAGTGAGTCGGACCGCGACATTCAGTACTTC.